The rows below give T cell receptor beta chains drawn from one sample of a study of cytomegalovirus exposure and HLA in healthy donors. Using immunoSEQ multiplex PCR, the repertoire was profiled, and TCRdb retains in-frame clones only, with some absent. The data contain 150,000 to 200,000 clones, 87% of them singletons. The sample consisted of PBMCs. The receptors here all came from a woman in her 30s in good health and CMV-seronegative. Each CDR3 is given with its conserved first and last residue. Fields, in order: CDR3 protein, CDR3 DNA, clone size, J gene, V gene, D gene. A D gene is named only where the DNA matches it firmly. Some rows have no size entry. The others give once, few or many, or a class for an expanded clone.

CDR3aa: CASMTPGSTDTQYF
CDR3nt: TGTGCCAGCATGACACCAGGCAGCACAGATACGCAGTATTTT
abundance: .
j_gene: TRBJ2-3
v_gene: TRBV6-6
d_gene: .

CDR3aa: CASSFRQGVDTIYF
CDR3nt: TGTGCCAGCAGCTTTCGACAGGGAGTTGACACCATATATTTT
abundance: .
j_gene: TRBJ1-3
v_gene: TRBV7-9
d_gene: TRBD1

CDR3aa: CSVHTDRGLGNTIYF
CDR3nt: TGCAGCGTTCATACGGACAGGGGTCTTGGAAACACCATATATTTT
abundance: .
j_gene: TRBJ1-3
v_gene: TRBV29-1
d_gene: TRBD1

CDR3aa: CASSYPKYERQNEQFF
CDR3nt: TGTGCCAGCAGTTACCCGAAATATGAGAGACAAAATGAGCAGTTCTTC
abundance: .
j_gene: TRBJ2-1
v_gene: TRBV6-6
d_gene: .

CDR3aa: CSVRSTGDNYGYTF
CDR3nt: TGCAGCGTTAGGTCTACAGGGGATAACTATGGCTACACCTTC
abundance: .
j_gene: TRBJ1-2
v_gene: TRBV29-1
d_gene: TRBD1

CDR3aa: CASSLKGAGGNTIYF
CDR3nt: TGTGCCAGCAGCCTCAAGGGGGCTGGAGGAAACACCATATATTTT
abundance: .
j_gene: TRBJ1-3
v_gene: TRBV6-6
d_gene: TRBD1

CDR3aa: CASSLYGGIYGYTF
CDR3nt: TGCGCCAGCAGCCTTTACGGGGGGATCTATGGCTACACCTTC
abundance: once
j_gene: TRBJ1-2
v_gene: TRBV4-1
d_gene: .

CDR3aa: CSVKGQGGNYGYTF
CDR3nt: TGCAGCGTAAAAGGACAGGGGGGTAACTATGGCTACACCTTC
abundance: .
j_gene: TRBJ1-2
v_gene: TRBV29-1
d_gene: TRBD1

CDR3aa: CASSLGRSQETQYF
CDR3nt: TGCGCCAGCAGCTTGGGCCGGAGCCAAGAGACCCAGTACTTC
abundance: once
j_gene: TRBJ2-5
v_gene: TRBV5-1
d_gene: .

CDR3aa: CATSRVRTGATDTQYF
CDR3nt: TGTGCCACCAGCAGAGTCAGGACAGGCGCCACAGATACGCAGTATTTT
abundance: .
j_gene: TRBJ2-3
v_gene: TRBV15
d_gene: TRBD1

CDR3aa: CASRDPRVSNYGYTF
CDR3nt: TGTGCCAGCAGAGATCCCAGGGTATCTAACTATGGCTACACCTTC
abundance: .
j_gene: TRBJ1-2
v_gene: TRBV7-6
d_gene: .

CDR3aa: CASRLGPTPAYEQYF
CDR3nt: TGTGCAAGTCGCTTAGGCCCGACACCGGCCTACGAGCAGTACTTC
abundance: .
j_gene: TRBJ2-7
v_gene: TRBV12-2
d_gene: .

CDR3aa: CASSQGAGHTGELFF
CDR3nt: TGCGCCAGCAGCCAAGGTGCGGGACACACCGGGGAGCTGTTTTTT
abundance: few
j_gene: TRBJ2-2
v_gene: TRBV4-3
d_gene: .

CDR3aa: CASSLFMGQMYEQYF
CDR3nt: TGTGCCAGCAGCTTATTTATGGGACAGATGTACGAGCAGTACTTC
abundance: .
j_gene: TRBJ2-7
v_gene: TRBV7-2
d_gene: TRBD1

CDR3aa: CASSIILGRTRSTGELFF
CDR3nt: TGTGCCAGTAGTATAATCTTAGGGAGGACCCGCTCGACCGGGGAGCTGTTTTTT
abundance: .
j_gene: TRBJ2-2
v_gene: TRBV19
d_gene: .

CDR3aa: CAWSPRQYNQPQHF
CDR3nt: TGTGCCTGGAGCCCCCGCCAGTACAATCAGCCCCAGCATTTT
abundance: few
j_gene: TRBJ1-5
v_gene: TRBV30
d_gene: .

CDR3aa: CASSWDRGGTEAFF
CDR3nt: TGTGCCAGCAGCTGGGACAGGGGGGGGACTGAAGCTTTCTTT
abundance: .
j_gene: TRBJ1-1
v_gene: TRBV5-4
d_gene: TRBD1

CDR3aa: CASSVGDGAFF
CDR3nt: TGTGCCAGCAGTGTGGGAGACGGAGCTTTCTTT
abundance: .
j_gene: TRBJ1-1
v_gene: TRBV2
d_gene: .

CDR3aa: CASSGDRGPQPQHF
CDR3nt: TGTGCCAGCAGCGGGGACAGGGGGCCTCAGCCCCAGCATTTT
abundance: .
j_gene: TRBJ1-5
v_gene: TRBV2
d_gene: TRBD1

CDR3aa: CASSFARGGANEQFF
CDR3nt: TGTGCCAGCAGCTTCGCCCGCGGCGGTGCCAATGAGCAGTTCTTC
abundance: few
j_gene: TRBJ2-1
v_gene: TRBV5-4
d_gene: .

CDR3aa: CASRPSGTGLYGYTF
CDR3nt: TGTGCCAGCAGACCTTCCGGGACAGGGCTCTATGGCTACACCTTC
abundance: .
j_gene: TRBJ1-2
v_gene: TRBV11-2
d_gene: TRBD1

CDR3aa: CASSTGGDQPQHF
CDR3nt: TGTGCTAGTTCGACAGGGGGGGATCAGCCCCAGCATTTT
abundance: .
j_gene: TRBJ1-5
v_gene: TRBV12-5
d_gene: TRBD1

CDR3aa: CASSIAGYEQYF
CDR3nt: TGTGCCAGTAGTATAGCAGGGTACGAGCAGTACTTC
abundance: .
j_gene: TRBJ2-7
v_gene: TRBV19
d_gene: .

CDR3aa: CASSPTGTERYEQFF
CDR3nt: TGTGCCAGCTCACCAACCGGGACAGAGAGGTACGAGCAGTTCTTC
abundance: .
j_gene: TRBJ2-1
v_gene: TRBV18
d_gene: TRBD1

CDR3aa: CASSAEALPNTEAFF
CDR3nt: TGTGCCAGCAGTGCGGAGGCCCTACCTAACACTGAAGCTTTCTTT
abundance: .
j_gene: TRBJ1-1
v_gene: TRBV6-4
d_gene: .

CDR3aa: CASTPGRGGREETQYF
CDR3nt: TGTGCCAGCACACCAGGGAGGGGCGGTCGGGAGGAGACCCAGTACTTC
abundance: .
j_gene: TRBJ2-5
v_gene: TRBV5-8
d_gene: TRBD2

CDR3aa: CASSLAPRAGRSSSTDTQYF
CDR3nt: TGTGCCAGCAGCTTAGCCCCTAGAGCGGGGCGAAGTTCTAGCACAGATACGCAGTATTTT
abundance: once
j_gene: TRBJ2-3
v_gene: TRBV7-2
d_gene: TRBD2

CDR3aa: CASSGPGQGEYGYTF
CDR3nt: TGTGCCAGCAGCGGACCGGGACAGGGAGAATATGGCTACACCTTC
abundance: .
j_gene: TRBJ1-2
v_gene: TRBV9
d_gene: TRBD1

CDR3aa: CASSLNFQAVGYSNQPQHF
CDR3nt: TGTGCCAGCAGCTTGAACTTCCAAGCGGTTGGGTATAGCAATCAGCCCCAGCATTTT
abundance: .
j_gene: TRBJ1-5
v_gene: TRBV11-3
d_gene: .

CDR3aa: CASRSAGTAATPQHF
CDR3nt: TGTGCCAGCAGGTCCGCCGGGACAGCCGCCACACCCCAGCATTTT
abundance: .
j_gene: TRBJ1-5
v_gene: TRBV6-5
d_gene: TRBD1

CDR3aa: CASSLSSGTGGNEKLFF
CDR3nt: TGTGCCAGCAGCTTATCTTCTGGGACAGGGGGGAATGAAAAACTGTTTTTT
abundance: .
j_gene: TRBJ1-4
v_gene: TRBV7-6
d_gene: TRBD1

CDR3aa: CAKRDRGADTQYF
CDR3nt: TGTGCCAAGAGGGACAGGGGCGCAGATACGCAGTATTTT
abundance: .
j_gene: TRBJ2-3
v_gene: TRBV5-4
d_gene: TRBD1

CDR3aa: CASSVNPEGASYNEQFF
CDR3nt: TGTGCCAGCAGCGTAAACCCTGAGGGTGCTTCCTACAATGAGCAGTTCTTC
abundance: .
j_gene: TRBJ2-1
v_gene: TRBV9
d_gene: .

CDR3aa: CASSLERSQETQYF
CDR3nt: TGTGCCAGCAGCTTAGAGAGAAGTCAAGAGACCCAGTACTTC
abundance: .
j_gene: TRBJ2-5
v_gene: TRBV5-5
d_gene: .

CDR3aa: CASSTTGFGSPLHF
CDR3nt: TGTGCCAGCAGTACGACAGGGTTCGGTTCACCCCTCCACTTT
abundance: .
j_gene: TRBJ1-6
v_gene: TRBV25-1
d_gene: TRBD1

CDR3aa: CASSQEEGGGNTGELFF
CDR3nt: TGCGCCAGCAGCCAAGAAGAGGGGGGGGGTAACACCGGGGAGCTGTTTTTT
abundance: .
j_gene: TRBJ2-2
v_gene: TRBV4-1
d_gene: .

CDR3aa: CASSFAAGAGLFF
CDR3nt: TGTGCCAGCAGTTTCGCCGCGGGGGCCGGTCTGTTTTTT
abundance: .
j_gene: TRBJ1-4
v_gene: TRBV6-5
d_gene: .

CDR3aa: CASSFRVLDRSTDQPQHF
CDR3nt: TGTGCCAGCTCATTCCGGGTATTGGACAGGTCGACCGATCAGCCCCAGCATTTT
abundance: .
j_gene: TRBJ1-5
v_gene: TRBV18
d_gene: TRBD1

CDR3aa: CASSSSGGWNYGYTF
CDR3nt: TGTGCCAGCAGCTCCTCAGGGGGCTGGAACTATGGCTACACCTTC
abundance: once
j_gene: TRBJ1-2
v_gene: TRBV7-9
d_gene: TRBD1

CDR3aa: CASSPPGGSQGVKPQHF
CDR3nt: TGTGCCAGCAGCCCCCCGGGGGGGAGCCAGGGGGTTAAGCCCCAGCATTTT
abundance: .
j_gene: TRBJ1-5
v_gene: TRBV7-8
d_gene: TRBD1

CDR3aa: CAIKGLGGTEAFF
CDR3nt: TGTGCCATCAAGGGGCTAGGGGGTACTGAAGCTTTCTTT
abundance: .
j_gene: TRBJ1-1
v_gene: TRBV10-3
d_gene: .

CDR3aa: CASSDPSRGNNIQYF
CDR3nt: TGTGCCAGCAGTGACCCCTCCCGGGGGAATAACATTCAGTACTTC
abundance: .
j_gene: TRBJ2-4
v_gene: TRBV2
d_gene: .

CDR3aa: CASSIGSGYNEQFF
CDR3nt: TGTGCCAGTAGTATCGGGTCGGGCTACAATGAGCAGTTCTTC
abundance: .
j_gene: TRBJ2-1
v_gene: TRBV19
d_gene: .

CDR3aa: CASSTGVRDTIYF
CDR3nt: TGTGCCAGCAGCACAGGAGTCCGAGACACCATATATTTT
abundance: .
j_gene: TRBJ1-3
v_gene: TRBV5-6
d_gene: .

CDR3aa: CASSLDYGLPFF
CDR3nt: TGTGCCAGCAGCTTAGATTATGGACTGCCGTTCTTC
abundance: .
j_gene: TRBJ2-1
v_gene: TRBV7-9
d_gene: .

CDR3aa: CASNSGQGANSPLHF
CDR3nt: TGTGCCAGCAACTCAGGACAGGGGGCTAATTCACCCCTCCACTTT
abundance: .
j_gene: TRBJ1-6
v_gene: TRBV2
d_gene: TRBD1

CDR3aa: CASSLAGTEQFF
CDR3nt: TGTGCCAGCAGCTTGGCCGGGACAGAGCAGTTCTTC
abundance: .
j_gene: TRBJ2-1
v_gene: TRBV5-6
d_gene: .

CDR3aa: CASGQGAWYEQYF
CDR3nt: TGCGCCAGCGGACAGGGGGCGTGGTACGAGCAGTACTTC
abundance: .
j_gene: TRBJ2-7
v_gene: TRBV4-1
d_gene: TRBD1

CDR3aa: CASSPQSTRGGKNIQYF
CDR3nt: TGTGCCAGCAGCCCCCAATCCACCCGGGGAGGCAAAAACATTCAGTACTTC
abundance: .
j_gene: TRBJ2-4
v_gene: TRBV7-9
d_gene: .

CDR3aa: CASSATPTRTANYGYTF
CDR3nt: TGTGCCAGCAGCGCTACACCGACAAGGACAGCTAACTATGGCTACACCTTC
abundance: .
j_gene: TRBJ1-2
v_gene: TRBV7-8
d_gene: .

CDR3aa: CASSQTPGSQETQYF
CDR3nt: TGCGCCAGCAGCCAAACCCCGGGATCGCAAGAGACCCAGTACTTC
abundance: .
j_gene: TRBJ2-5
v_gene: TRBV4-1
d_gene: .